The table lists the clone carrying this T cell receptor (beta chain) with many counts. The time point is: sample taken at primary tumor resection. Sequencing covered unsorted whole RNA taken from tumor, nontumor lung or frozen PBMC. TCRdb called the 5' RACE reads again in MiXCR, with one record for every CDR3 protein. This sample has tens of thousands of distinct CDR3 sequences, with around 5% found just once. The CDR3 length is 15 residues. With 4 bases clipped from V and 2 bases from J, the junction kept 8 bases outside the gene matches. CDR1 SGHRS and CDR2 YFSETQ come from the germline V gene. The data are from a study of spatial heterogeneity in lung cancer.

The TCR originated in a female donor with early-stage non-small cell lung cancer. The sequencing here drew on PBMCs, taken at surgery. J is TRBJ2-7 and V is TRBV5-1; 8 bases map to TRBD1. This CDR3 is CASSLLWDRTYEQYF. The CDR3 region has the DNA TGCGCCAGCAGCCTCCTCTGGGACAGGACCTACGAGCAGTACTTC.